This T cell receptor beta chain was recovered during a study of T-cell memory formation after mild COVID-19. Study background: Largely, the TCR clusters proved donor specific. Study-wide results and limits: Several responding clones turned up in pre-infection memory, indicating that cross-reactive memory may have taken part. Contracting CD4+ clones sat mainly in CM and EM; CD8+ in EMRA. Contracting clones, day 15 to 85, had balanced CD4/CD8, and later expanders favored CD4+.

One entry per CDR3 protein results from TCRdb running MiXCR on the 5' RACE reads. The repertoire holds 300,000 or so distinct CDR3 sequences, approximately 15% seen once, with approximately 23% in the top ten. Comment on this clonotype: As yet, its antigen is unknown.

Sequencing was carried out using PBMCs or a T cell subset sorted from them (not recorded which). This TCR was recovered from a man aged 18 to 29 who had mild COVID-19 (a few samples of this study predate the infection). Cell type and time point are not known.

Here the CDR3 reads CASSPSQSYEQYF. The CDR3, as DNA: TGTGCCAGCAGCCCTAGCCAGTCCTACGAGCAGTACTTC. The chain has TRBV12-3 or TRBV12-4 and TRBJ2-7, with D possibly being TRBD2 (5 bases). Trimming left V 6 bases short and J 1 base short, with 10 bases between. This CDR3 is 13 amino acids long.